A single sample gave rise to the 9 T cell receptor beta chains below, sequenced in a study of human T cells and chemical hapten exposure. Time point of the sample: patch test 1, 2 weeks after DPC sensitization. Treatment indicated: therapeutic diphenylcyclopropenone sensitization with weekly scalp DPC. One entry per CDR3 protein results from TCRdb running MiXCR on the RACE reads. This table has fewer than 100,000 distinct CDR3 sequences, around 11% appearing once. The starting material was whole blood, obtained in connection with sensitization to the hapten diphenylcyclopropenone (DPC). The source of these receptors is a woman between 35 and 50 years old with alopecia areata. Some clones in this sample may be carry-over from other donors' samples.

The chain combines TRBV12-3 or TRBV12-4 with TRBJ2-7; tentative D call: TRBD1 (5 bases). The CDR3 is 14 amino acids. The ends were cut back, 9 bases at V and 3 bases at J, with 18 bases in the middle. The CDR3 nucleotides read TGTGCCAGTACCTGGCGTAGGGGCCACTACGAGCAGTACTTC. It yields the protein CASTWRRGHYEQYF.

The table lists this clonotype with many counts. The gene calls are TRBV20-1 and TRBJ2-1; D is unresolved. V dropped 5 bases and J dropped 0 bases, with 11 bases sitting between them. There are 14 residues in the CDR3. CDR1 is DFQATT, CDR2 SNEGSKA, per germline (reference sequence). The CDR3 DNA sequence: TGCAGTGCTGCTGGAGATATCTCCTACAATGAGCAGTTCTTC. Its protein product is CSAAGDISYNEQFF.

This clonotype has only a few counts. V gene TRBV6-6 combines with J gene TRBJ2-4; perhaps TRBD1 as D (6 bases). CDR1 and CDR2 from the germline V gene are MNHNY and SVGAGI (reference sequence). V lost 4 bases and J lost 0, with 10 bases in between. The CDR3 is 15 residues long. The CDR3 coding sequence is TGTGCCAGCAGTTTTATAGGGGGAGCCAAAAACATTCAGTACTTC. Translated, it gives CASSFIGGAKNIQYF.

V and J are TRBV28 and TRBJ2-7, with D possibly TRBD1 on 6 matching bases. The V gene's germline CDR1 is MDHEN and CDR2 SYDVKM. The CDR3 covers 12 residues. V lost 5 bases, J lost 5 bases, and 10 bases lay in between. CDR3 sequence (DNA): TGTGCCAGCAGTCCTCACAGGGACGAGCAGTACTTC. Protein: CASSPHRDEQYF.

This clonotype was seen only a few times. The chain has TRBV29-1 and TRBJ2-1, with TRBD2 as a possible D gene (6 bases). Between the trimmed V and J ends, which lost 4 bases and 5 bases, there was a span of 9 bases. CDR3 length equals 12 residues. In germline, CDR1 is SQVTM, CDR2 ANQGSEA. CDR3 region: CSVADYHNEQFF. For the CDR3, the DNA is TGCAGCGTTGCGGACTATCACAATGAGCAGTTCTTC.

This chain joins TRBV7-2 and TRBJ1-4; D remains ambiguous. The V and J ends lost 5 bases and 1 base respectively, with 20 bases between them. The CDR3 contains 18 residues. CDR1 and CDR2 from the germline V gene are SGHTA and FQGNSA. The CDR3 DNA is TGTGCCAGCAGCCGTAGCGCCGGGTCCCTGAGAACTAATGAAAAACTGTTTTTT. As protein: CASSRSAGSLRTNEKLFF.

The V call is TRBV20-1, the J call TRBJ2-7, with 10 nucleotides matching TRBD1. This CDR3 is built from 14 residues. The V and J ends lost 2 bases and 2 bases, in that order; junction bases with no gene match: 3. CDR1 and CDR2 (germline): DFQATT, SNEGSKA (reference sequence). The CDR3, as DNA: TGCAGTGCTAGATCCGGACAGGGGGCCTACGAGCAGTACTTC. It encodes CSARSGQGAYEQYF.

The chain links TRBV4-1 to TRBJ2-3; perhaps TRBD2 as D (6 bases). The CDR3 consists of 15 residues. The germline gives CDR1 MGHRA, CDR2 YSYEKL. Between the trimmed V and J ends, which lost 3 bases and 6 bases, there was a span of 16 bases. Here the CDR3 DNA reads TGCGCCAGCAGCCAGGACGGGAGTCGGGTGGATACGCAGTATTTT. It specifies CASSQDGSRVDTQYF.

In this sample, this clonotype turned up a few times. CDR3 in amino acids: CSVEGVGTTTYEQYF. CDR3 sequence (DNA): TGCAGCGTTGAAGGGGTCGGGACAACTACCTACGAGCAGTACTTC. The gene calls are TRBV29-1 and TRBJ2-7; D possibly corresponds to TRBD1 (6 bases). The CDR3 is 15 amino acids. V lost 1 base and J 2 bases, leaving 15 bases between the germline ends. Germline CDR1 reads SQVTM; CDR2 reads ANQGSEA.